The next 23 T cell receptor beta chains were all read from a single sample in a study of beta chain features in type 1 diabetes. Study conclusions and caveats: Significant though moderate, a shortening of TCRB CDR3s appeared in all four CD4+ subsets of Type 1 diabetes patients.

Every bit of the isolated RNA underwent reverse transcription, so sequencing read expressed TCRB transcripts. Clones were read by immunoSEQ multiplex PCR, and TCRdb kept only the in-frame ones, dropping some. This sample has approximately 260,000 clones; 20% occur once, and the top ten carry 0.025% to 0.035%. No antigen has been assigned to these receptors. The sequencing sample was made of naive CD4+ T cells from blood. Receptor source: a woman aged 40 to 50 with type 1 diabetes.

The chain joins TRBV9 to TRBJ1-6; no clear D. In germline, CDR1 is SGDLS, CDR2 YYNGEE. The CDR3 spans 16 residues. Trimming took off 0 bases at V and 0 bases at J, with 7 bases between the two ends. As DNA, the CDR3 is TGTGCCAGCAGCGTAGGTGAGAGCTCCTATAATTCACCCCTCCACTTT. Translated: CASSVGESSYNSPLHF.

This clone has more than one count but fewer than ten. The CDR3 loop is CAISESGGVMYGYTF. CDR3 sequence (DNA): TGTGCCATCAGTGAGTCGGGGGGGGTTATGTATGGCTACACCTTC. The V call is TRBV10-3, the J call TRBJ1-2; TRBD1 is a possible D gene (5 bases). V lost 0 bases, J lost 5 bases, and 13 bases lay in between. Looked up from germline, CDR1 is ENHRY and CDR2 is SYGVKD. CDR3 size: 15 residues.

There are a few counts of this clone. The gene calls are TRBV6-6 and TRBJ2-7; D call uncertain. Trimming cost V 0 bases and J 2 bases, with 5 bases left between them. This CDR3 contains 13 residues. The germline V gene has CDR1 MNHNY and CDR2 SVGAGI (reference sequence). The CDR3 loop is CASSYSTPYEQYF. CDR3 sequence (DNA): TGTGCCAGCAGTTACTCGACTCCCTACGAGCAGTACTTC.

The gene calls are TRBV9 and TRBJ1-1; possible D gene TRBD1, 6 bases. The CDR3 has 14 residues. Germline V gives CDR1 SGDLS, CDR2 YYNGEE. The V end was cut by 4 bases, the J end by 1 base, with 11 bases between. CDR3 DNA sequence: TGTGCCAGCAGCCCGGGACAAGGGAACACTGAAGCTTTCTTT. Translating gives CASSPGQGNTEAFF.

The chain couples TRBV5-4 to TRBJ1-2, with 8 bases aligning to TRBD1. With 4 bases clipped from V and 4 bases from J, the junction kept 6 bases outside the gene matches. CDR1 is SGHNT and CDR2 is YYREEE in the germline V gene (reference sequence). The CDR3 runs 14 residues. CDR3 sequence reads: CASSPRGPAYGYTF. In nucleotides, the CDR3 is TGTGCCAGCAGCCCCAGGGGGCCGGCCTATGGCTACACCTTC. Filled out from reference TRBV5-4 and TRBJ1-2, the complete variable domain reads ETGVTQSPTHLIKTRGQQVTLRCSSQSGHNTVSWYQQALGQGPQFIFQYYREEENGRGNFPPRFSGLQFPNYSSELNVNALELDDSALYLCASSPRGPAYGYTFGSGTRLTVV.

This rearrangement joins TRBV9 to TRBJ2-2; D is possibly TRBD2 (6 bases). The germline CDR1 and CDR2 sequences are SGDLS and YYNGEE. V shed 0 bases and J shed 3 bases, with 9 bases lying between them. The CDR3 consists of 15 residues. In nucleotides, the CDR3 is TGTGCCAGCAGCGTAGGGGACTTCCACACCGGGGAGCTGTTTTTT. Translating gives CASSVGDFHTGELFF.

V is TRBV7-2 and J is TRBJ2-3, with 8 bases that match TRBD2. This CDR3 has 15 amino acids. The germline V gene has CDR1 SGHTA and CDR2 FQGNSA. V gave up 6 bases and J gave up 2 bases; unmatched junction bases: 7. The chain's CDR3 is CASRPTSGYTDTQYF. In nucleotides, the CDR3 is TGTGCCAGCAGGCCTACTAGCGGTTACACAGATACGCAGTATTTT.

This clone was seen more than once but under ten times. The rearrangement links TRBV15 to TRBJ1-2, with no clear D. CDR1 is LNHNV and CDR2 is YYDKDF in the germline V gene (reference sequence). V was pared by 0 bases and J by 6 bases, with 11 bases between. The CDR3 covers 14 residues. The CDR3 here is CATSRDPSGNGYTF. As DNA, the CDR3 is TGTGCCACCAGCAGAGATCCCTCCGGGAATGGCTACACCTTC.

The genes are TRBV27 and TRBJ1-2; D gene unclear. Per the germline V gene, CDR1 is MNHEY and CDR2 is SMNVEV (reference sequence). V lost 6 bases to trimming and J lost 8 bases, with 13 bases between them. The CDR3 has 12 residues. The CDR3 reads CASSSPVSGYTF. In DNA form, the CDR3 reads TGTGCCAGCAGCTCCCCAGTTAGCGGCTACACCTTC.

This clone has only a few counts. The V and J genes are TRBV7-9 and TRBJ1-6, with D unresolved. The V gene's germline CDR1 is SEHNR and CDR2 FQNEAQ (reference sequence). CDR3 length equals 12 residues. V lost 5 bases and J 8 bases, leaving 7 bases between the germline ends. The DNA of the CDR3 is TGTGCCAGCAGCAGCCAGGATTCACCCCTCCACTTT. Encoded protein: CASSSQDSPLHF.

CDR3 sequence reads: CASSLDRGMNTEAFF. The CDR3 DNA reads TGTGCCAGCAGTCTTGACAGGGGAATGAACACTGAAGCTTTCTTT. The rearrangement links TRBV2 to TRBJ1-1; 8 positions agree with TRBD1. The CDR3 is made up of 15 amino acids. Germline CDR1 and CDR2: SNHLY and FYNNEI. V was pared by 5 bases and J by 0 bases, with 5 bases of the junction left unmatched.

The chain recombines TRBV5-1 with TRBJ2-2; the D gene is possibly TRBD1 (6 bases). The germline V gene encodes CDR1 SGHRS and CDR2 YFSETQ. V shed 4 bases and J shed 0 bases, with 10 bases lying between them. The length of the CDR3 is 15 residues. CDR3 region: CASSQDSANTGELFF. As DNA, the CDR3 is TGCGCCAGCAGCCAGGACAGCGCGAACACCGGGGAGCTGTTTTTT.

CDR3 sequence reads: CASSLNSFTNYGYTF. The CDR3 DNA reads TGTGCCAGCAGCTTAAACAGCTTCACTAACTATGGCTACACCTTC. The chain is built from TRBV7-2 and TRBJ1-2; D remains unclear. The CDR3 is made up of 15 amino acids. V was shortened by 2 bases and J by 0 bases, with 10 bases between the two germline ends. Germline CDR1 SGHTA, CDR2 FQGNSA.

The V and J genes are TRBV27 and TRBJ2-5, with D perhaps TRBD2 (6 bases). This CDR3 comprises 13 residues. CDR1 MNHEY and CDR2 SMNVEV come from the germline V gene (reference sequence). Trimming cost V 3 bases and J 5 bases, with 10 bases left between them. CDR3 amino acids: CASSFTSSETQYF. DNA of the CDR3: TGTGCCAGCAGTTTCACTAGCTCGGAGACCCAGTACTTC.

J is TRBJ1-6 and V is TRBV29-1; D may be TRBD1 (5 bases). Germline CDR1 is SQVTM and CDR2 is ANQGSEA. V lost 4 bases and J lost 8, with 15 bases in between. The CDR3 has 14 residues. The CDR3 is CSVAESRGDSPLHF. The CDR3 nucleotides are TGCAGCGTTGCGGAATCCCGGGGGGATTCACCCCTCCACTTT.

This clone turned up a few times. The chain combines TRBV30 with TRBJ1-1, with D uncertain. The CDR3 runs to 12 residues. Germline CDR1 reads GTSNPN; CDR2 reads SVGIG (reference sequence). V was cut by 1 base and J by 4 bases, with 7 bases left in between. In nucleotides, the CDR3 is TGTGCCTGGAGTGCCTCTAGCACTGAAGCTTTCTTT. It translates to CAWSASSTEAFF.

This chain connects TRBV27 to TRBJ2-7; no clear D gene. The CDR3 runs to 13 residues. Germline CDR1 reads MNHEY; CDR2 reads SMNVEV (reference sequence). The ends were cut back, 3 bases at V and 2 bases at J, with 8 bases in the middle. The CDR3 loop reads CASSFRETYEQYF. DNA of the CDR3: TGTGCCAGCAGTTTTAGAGAAACCTACGAGCAGTACTTC.

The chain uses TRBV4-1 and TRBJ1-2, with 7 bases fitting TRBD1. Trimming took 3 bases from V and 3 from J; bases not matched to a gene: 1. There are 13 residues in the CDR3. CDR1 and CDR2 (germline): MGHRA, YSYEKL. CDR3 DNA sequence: TGCGCCAGCAGCCAGCAGGGGGACTATGGCTACACCTTC. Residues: CASSQQGDYGYTF.

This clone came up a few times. For the CDR3, the DNA is TGCGCCAGCAGCTTCGGACATAATTATGGCTACACCTTC. Translating gives CASSFGHNYGYTF. The gene calls are TRBV5-1 and TRBJ1-2; TRBD1 might be the D (5 bases). V lost 2 bases and J lost 5, with 10 bases in between. CDR1 SGHRS and CDR2 YFSETQ come from the germline V gene. The CDR3 spans 13 residues.

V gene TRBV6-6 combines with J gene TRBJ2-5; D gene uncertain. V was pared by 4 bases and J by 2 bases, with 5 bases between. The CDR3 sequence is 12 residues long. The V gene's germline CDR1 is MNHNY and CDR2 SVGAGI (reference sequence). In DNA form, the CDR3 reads TGTGCCAGCAGTTCGAGTCAAGAGACCCAGTACTTC. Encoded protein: CASSSSQETQYF.

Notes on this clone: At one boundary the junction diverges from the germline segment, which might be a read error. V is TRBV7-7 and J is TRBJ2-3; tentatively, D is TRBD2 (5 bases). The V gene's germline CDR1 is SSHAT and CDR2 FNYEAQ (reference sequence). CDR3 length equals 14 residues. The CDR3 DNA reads TGTGCTAGCAGCTCTAGCTCGGGGACAGATACGCAGTATTTT. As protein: CASSSSSGTDTQYF. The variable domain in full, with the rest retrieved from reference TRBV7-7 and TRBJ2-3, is GAGVSQSPRYKVTKRGQDVTLRCDPISSHATLYWYQQALGQGPEFLTYFNYEAQPDKSGLPSDRFSAERPEGSISTLTIQRTEQRDSAMYRCASSSSSGTDTQYFGPGTRLTVL.

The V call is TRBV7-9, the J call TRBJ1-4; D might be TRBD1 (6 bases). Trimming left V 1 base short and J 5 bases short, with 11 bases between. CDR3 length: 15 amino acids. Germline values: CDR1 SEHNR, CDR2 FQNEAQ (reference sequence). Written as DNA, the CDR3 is TGTGCCAGCAGCTTAGTGACAGGACGGAATGAAAAACTGTTTTTT. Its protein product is CASSLVTGRNEKLFF.

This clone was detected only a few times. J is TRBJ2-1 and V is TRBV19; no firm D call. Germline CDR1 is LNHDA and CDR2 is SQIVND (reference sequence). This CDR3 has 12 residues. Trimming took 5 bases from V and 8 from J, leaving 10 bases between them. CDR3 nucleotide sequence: TGTGCCAGTAGTCCCCGGGTCGATGAGCAGTTCTTC. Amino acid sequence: CASSPRVDEQFF.